The next 3 T cell receptor beta chains were all read from a single sample in a study of cytomegalovirus exposure and HLA in healthy donors. The study ran its PCR with 60 Vbeta and 13 Jbeta primers. Only in-frame clones appear in the TCRdb table, and some are missing; sequencing was by immunoSEQ multiplex PCR. The profile covers about 140,000 clones, with roughly 79% appearing a single time and roughly 3% taken by the ten largest. The material sequenced was PBMCs. The receptors originated from a male donor in good health and CMV-seronegative.

This clone was found a few times. The V and J genes are TRBV7-3 and TRBJ2-6; TRBD1 matches 8 bases. The CDR3 loop spans 19 amino acids. Per the germline V gene, CDR1 is SGHTA and CDR2 is FQGTGA. The J segment lost 2 bases and the V segment lost 5 bases, leaving 14 bases of the junction unmatched. CDR3 region: CASSPQPVGRGPGANVLTF. As DNA, the CDR3 is TGTGCCAGCAGCCCCCAACCGGTGGGCAGGGGGCCTGGGGCCAACGTCCTGACTTTC.

The chain couples TRBV7-9 to TRBJ1-1, with D unresolved. The CDR3 is 15 residues long. In germline, CDR1 is SEHNR, CDR2 FQNEAQ (reference sequence). V dropped 1 base and J dropped 3 bases, with 12 bases sitting between them. For the CDR3, the DNA is TGTGCCAGCAGCTTAGGCTATGGGAGGGACACTGAAGCTTTCTTT. Residues: CASSLGYGRDTEAFF.

In this sample, this clone turned up once. The chain joins TRBV6-1 to TRBJ1-1, with 8 nucleotides matching TRBD1. The ends lost 4 bases at V and 1 base at J; junction bases unmatched: 2. Per germline, CDR1 MNHNS and CDR2 SASEGT. CDR3 length: 14 residues. CDR3 sequence: CASSAGQGNTEAFF. CDR3 bases: TGTGCCAGCAGTGCCGGACAGGGGAACACTGAAGCTTTCTTT.